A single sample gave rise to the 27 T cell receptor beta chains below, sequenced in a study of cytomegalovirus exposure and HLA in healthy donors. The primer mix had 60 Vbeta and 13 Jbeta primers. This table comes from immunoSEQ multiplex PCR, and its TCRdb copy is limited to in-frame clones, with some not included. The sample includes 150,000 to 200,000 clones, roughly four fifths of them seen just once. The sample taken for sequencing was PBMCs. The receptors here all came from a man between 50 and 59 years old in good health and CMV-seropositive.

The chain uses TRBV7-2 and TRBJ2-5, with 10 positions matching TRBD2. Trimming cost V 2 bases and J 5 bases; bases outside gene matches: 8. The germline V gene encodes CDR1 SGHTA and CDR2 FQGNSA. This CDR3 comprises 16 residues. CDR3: CASSLRSGGAVETQYF. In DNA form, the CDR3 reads TGTGCCAGCAGCTTACGGAGCGGGGGGGCGGTGGAGACCCAGTACTTC.

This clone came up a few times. The CDR3 spells CASNTSARYNEQFF. The CDR3 DNA is TGTGCCAGCAACACTAGCGCCCGCTACAATGAGCAGTTCTTC. The chain carries TRBV6-4 and TRBJ2-1; 7 bases line up with TRBD2. Germline CDR1 is MRHNA and CDR2 is SNTAGT. Trimming cost V 7 bases and J 3 bases; bases outside gene matches: 6. The CDR3 consists of 14 residues.

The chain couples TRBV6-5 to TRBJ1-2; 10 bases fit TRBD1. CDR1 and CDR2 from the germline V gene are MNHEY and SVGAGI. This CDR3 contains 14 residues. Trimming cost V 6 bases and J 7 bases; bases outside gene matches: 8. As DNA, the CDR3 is TGTGCCAGCAGGCTTCCGGGACAGGGGACTGGCTACACCTTC. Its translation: CASRLPGQGTGYTF.

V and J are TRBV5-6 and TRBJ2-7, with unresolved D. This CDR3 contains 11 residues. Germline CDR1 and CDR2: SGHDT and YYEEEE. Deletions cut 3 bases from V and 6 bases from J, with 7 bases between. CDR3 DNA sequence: TGTGCCAGCAGCTCCTTCCGCGAGCAGTACTTC. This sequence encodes CASSSFREQYF.

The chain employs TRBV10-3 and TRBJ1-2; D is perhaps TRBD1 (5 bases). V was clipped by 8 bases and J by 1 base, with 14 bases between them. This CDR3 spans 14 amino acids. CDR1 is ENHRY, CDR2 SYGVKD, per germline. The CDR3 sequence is CAIGQGNNNYGYTF. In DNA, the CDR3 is TGTGCCATCGGGCAGGGAAATAATAACTATGGCTACACCTTC.

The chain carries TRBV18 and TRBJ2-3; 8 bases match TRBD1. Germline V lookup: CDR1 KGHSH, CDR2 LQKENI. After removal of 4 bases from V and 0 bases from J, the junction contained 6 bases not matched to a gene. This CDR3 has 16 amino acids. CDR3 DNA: TGTGCCAGCTCACTATTCACAGGGGGGAGCACAGATACGCAGTATTTT. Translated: CASSLFTGGSTDTQYF. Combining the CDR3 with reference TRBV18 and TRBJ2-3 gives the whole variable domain NAGVMQNPRHLVRRRGQEARLRCSPMKGHSHVYWYRQLPEEGLKFMVYLQKENIIDESGMPKERFSAEFPKEGPSILRIQQVVRGDSAAYFCASSLFTGGSTDTQYFGPGTRLTVL.

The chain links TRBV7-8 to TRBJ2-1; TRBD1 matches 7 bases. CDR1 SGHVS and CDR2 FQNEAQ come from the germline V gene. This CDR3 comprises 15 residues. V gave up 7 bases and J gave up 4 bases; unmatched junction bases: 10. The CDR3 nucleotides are TGTGCCAGCAACGTGGAACAGGGGCCTTACAATGAGCAGTTCTTC. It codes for CASNVEQGPYNEQFF.

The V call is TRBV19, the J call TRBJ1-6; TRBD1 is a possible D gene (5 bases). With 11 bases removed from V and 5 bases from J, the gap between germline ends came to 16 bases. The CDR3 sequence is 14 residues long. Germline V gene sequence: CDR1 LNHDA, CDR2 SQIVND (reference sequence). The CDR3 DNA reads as TGTGCCGCCGGGGGAGGAGGTAATAATTCACCCCTCCACTTT. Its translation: CAAGGGGNNSPLHF.

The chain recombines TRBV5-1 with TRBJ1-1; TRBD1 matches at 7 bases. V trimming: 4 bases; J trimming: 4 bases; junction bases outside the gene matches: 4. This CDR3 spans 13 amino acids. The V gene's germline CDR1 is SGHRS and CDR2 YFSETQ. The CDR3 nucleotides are TGCGCCAGCAGCCCTGACAGGGTCACTGAAGCTTTCTTT. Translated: CASSPDRVTEAFF. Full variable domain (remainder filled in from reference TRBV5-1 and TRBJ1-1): KAGVTQTPRYLIKTRGQQVTLSCSPISGHRSVSWYQQTPGQGLQFLFEYFSETQRNKGNFPGRFSGRQFSNSRSEMNVSTLELGDSALYLCASSPDRVTEAFFGQGTRLTVV.

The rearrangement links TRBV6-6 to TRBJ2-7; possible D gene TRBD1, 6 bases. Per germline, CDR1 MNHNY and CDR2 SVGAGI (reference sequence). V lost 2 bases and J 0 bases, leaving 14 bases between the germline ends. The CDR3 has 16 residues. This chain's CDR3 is CASSYKKGQPSYEQYF. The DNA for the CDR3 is TGTGCCAGCAGTTACAAGAAGGGACAACCCTCCTACGAGCAGTACTTC.

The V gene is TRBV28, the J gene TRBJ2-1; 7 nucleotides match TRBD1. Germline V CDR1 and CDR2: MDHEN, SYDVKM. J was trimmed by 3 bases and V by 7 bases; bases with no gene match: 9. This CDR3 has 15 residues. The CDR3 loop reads CASTPGTADYNEQFF. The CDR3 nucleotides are TGTGCCAGCACCCCCGGGACAGCTGACTACAATGAGCAGTTCTTC. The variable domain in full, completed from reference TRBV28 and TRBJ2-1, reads DVKVTQSSRYLVKRTGEKVFLECVQDMDHENMFWYRQDPGLGLRLIYFSYDVKMKEKGDIPEGYSVSREKKERFSLILESASTNQTSMYLCASTPGTADYNEQFFGPGTRLTVL.

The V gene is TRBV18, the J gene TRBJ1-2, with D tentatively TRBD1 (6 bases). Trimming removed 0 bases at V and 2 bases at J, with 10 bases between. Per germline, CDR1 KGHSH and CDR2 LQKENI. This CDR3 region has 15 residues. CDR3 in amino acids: CASSPPGQMNYGYTF. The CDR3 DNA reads TGTGCCAGCTCACCACCCGGACAGATGAACTATGGCTACACCTTC. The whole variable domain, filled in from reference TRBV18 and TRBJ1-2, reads NAGVMQNPRHLVRRRGQEARLRCSPMKGHSHVYWYRQLPEEGLKFMVYLQKENIIDESGMPKERFSAEFPKEGPSILRIQQVVRGDSAAYFCASSPPGQMNYGYTFGSGTRLTVV.

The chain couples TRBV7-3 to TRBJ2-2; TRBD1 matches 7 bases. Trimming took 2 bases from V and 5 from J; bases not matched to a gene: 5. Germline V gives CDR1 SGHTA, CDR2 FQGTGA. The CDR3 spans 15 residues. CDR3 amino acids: CASSLDRESTGELFF. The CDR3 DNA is TGTGCCAGCAGCTTAGACAGGGAGAGTACCGGGGAGCTGTTTTTT.

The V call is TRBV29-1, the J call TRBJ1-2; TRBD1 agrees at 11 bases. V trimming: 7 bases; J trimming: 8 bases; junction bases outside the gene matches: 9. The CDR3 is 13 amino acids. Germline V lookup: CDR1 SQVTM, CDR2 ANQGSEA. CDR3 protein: CSAPTGTGGGYTF. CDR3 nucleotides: TGCAGCGCGCCGACCGGGACAGGGGGAGGCTACACCTTC.

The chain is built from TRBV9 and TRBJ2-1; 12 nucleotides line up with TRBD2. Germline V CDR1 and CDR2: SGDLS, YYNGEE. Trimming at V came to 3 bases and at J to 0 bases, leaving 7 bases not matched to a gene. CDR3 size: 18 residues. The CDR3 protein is CASSGGLAGGSSYNEQFF. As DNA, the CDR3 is TGTGCCAGCAGCGGGGGTCTAGCGGGGGGGAGCTCCTACAATGAGCAGTTCTTC.

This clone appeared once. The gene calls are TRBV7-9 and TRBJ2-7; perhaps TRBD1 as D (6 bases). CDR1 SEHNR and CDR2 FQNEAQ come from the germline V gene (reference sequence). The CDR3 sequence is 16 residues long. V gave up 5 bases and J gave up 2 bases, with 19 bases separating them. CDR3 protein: CASSADGTPGPYEQYF. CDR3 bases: TGTGCCAGCAGCGCAGACGGGACACCAGGGCCCTACGAGCAGTACTTC. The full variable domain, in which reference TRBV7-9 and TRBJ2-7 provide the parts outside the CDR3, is DTGVSQNPRHKITKRGQNVTFRCDPISEHNRLYWYRQTLGQGPEFLTYFQNEAQLEKSRLLSDRFSAERPKGSFSTLEIQRTEQGDSAMYLCASSADGTPGPYEQYFGPGTRLTVT.

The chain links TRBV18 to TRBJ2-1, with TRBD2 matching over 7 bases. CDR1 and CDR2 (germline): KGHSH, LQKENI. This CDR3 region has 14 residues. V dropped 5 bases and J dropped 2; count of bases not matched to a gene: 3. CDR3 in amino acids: CASSGLEAYNEQFF. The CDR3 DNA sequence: TGTGCCAGCTCAGGACTAGAGGCCTACAATGAGCAGTTCTTC.

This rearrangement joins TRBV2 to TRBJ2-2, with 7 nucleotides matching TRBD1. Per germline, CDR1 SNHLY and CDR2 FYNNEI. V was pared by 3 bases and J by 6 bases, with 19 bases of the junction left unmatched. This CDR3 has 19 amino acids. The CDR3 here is CASSDKGATLSLVAGELFF. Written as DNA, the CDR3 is TGTGCCAGCAGTGATAAGGGGGCTACGTTATCTTTGGTTGCCGGGGAGCTGTTTTTT. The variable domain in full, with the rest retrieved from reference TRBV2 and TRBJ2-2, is EPEVTQTPSHQVTQMGQEVILRCVPISNHLYFYWYRQILGQKVEFLVSFYNNEISEKSEIFDDQFSVERPDGSNFTLKIRSTKLEDSAMYFCASSDKGATLSLVAGELFFGEGSRLTVL.

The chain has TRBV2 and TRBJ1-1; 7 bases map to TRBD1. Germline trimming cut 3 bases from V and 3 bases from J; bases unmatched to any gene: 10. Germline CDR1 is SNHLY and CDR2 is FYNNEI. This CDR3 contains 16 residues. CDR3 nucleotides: TGTGCCAGCAGTGAGTCTACCCAGGGGGAGGACACTGAAGCTTTCTTT. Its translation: CASSESTQGEDTEAFF.

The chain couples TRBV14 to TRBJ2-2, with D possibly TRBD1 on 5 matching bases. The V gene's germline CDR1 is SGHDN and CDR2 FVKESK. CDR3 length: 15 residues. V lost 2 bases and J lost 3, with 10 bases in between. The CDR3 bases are TGTGCCAGCAGCCAACCCGACAGCGACACCGGGGAGCTGTTTTTT. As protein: CASSQPDSDTGELFF.

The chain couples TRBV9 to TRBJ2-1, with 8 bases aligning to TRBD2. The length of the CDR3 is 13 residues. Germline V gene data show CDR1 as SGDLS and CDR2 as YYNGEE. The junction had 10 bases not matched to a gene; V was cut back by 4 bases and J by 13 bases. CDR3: CASSNTSGLNQFF. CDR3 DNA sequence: TGTGCCAGCAGCAACACTAGCGGTTTAAACCAGTTCTTC.

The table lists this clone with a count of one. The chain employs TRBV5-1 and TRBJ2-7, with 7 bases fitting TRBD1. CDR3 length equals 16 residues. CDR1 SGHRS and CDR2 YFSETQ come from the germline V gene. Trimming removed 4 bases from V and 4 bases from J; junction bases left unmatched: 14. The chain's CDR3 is CASSAGTAQGAYEQYF. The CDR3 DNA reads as TGCGCCAGCAGCGCTGGGACAGCCCAAGGGGCTTACGAGCAGTACTTC.

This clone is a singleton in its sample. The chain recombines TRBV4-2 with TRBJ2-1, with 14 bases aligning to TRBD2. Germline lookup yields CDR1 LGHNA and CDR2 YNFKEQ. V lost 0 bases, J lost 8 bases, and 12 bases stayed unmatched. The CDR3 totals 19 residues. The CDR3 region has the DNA TGTGCCAGCAGCCAAGAAGGGCTGACTAGCGGGGGGGCATTCCATGAGCAGTTCTTC. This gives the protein CASSQEGLTSGGAFHEQFF.

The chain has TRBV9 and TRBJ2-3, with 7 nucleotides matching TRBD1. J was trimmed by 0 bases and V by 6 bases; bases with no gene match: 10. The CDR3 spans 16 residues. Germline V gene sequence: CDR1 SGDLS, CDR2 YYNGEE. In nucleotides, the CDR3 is TGTGCCAGCACCGTTTTAGACAGGGCAAGCACAGATACGCAGTATTTT. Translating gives CASTVLDRASTDTQYF.

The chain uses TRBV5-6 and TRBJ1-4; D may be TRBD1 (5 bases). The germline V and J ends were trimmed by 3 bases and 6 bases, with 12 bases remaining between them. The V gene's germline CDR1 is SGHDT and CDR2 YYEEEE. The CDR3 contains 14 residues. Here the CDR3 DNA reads TGTGCCAGCAGCTCTGTCAGGGTCTATGAAAAACTGTTTTTT. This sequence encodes CASSSVRVYEKLFF.

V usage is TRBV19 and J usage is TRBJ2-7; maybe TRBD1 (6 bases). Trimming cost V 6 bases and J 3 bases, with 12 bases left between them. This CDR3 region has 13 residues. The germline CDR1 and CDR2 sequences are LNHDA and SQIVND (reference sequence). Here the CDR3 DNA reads TGTGCCAGTAGCCTCATACAGGGCTACGAGCAGTACTTC. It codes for CASSLIQGYEQYF.

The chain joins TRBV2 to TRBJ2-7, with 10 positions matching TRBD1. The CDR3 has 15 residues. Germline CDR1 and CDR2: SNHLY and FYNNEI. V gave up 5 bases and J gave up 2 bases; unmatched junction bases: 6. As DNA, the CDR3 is TGTGCCAGCAGTAGGGAGGGACAGGGGACCTACGAGCAGTACTTC. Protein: CASSREGQGTYEQYF.